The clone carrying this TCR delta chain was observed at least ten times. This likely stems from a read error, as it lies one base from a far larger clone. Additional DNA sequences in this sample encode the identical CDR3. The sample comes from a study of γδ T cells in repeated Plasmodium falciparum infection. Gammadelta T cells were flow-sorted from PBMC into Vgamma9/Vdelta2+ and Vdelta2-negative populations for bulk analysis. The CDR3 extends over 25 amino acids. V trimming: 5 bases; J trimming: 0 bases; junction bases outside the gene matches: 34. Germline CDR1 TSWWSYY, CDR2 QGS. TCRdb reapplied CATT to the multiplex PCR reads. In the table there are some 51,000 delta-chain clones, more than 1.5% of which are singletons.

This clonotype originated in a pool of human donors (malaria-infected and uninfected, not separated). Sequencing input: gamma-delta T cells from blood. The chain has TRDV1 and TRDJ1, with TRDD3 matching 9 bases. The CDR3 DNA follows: TGTGCTCTTGGGCGTCGCAGGCCTTTCCTAATGTTGGTTACTGGGGGACCGCTGTACACCGATAAACTCATCTTT. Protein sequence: CALGRRRPFLMLVTGGPLYTDKLIF.